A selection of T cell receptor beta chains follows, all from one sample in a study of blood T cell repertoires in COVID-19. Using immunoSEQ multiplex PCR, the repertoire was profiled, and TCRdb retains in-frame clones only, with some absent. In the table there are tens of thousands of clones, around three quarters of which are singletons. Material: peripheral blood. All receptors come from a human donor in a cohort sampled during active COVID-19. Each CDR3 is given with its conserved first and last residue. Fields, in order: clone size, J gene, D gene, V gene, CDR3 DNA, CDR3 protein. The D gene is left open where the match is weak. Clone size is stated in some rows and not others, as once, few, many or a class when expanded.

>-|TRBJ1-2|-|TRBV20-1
TGCAGTGCTAGACGTCAGAATGGCTACACCTTC
CSARRQNGYTF
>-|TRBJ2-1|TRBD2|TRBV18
TGTGCCAGCTCACTAAGTGCTAGCGGTCCTTCTGACTACAATGAGCAGTTCTTC
CASSLSASGPSDYNEQFF
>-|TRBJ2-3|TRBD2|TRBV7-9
TGTGCCAGCAGCTTACTAGCGGGAGGAAATACGCAGTATTTT
CASSLLAGGNTQYF
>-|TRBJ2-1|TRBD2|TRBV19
TGTGCCAGTAGTACCGTGACTAGCGGGAGGGCCTTCGCCTACAATGAGCAGTTCTTC
CASSTVTSGRAFAYNEQFF
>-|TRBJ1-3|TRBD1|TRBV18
TGTGCCAGCTCACCAAGTTGGAGGGACAGGAGGTCGTACACCATATATTTT
CASSPSWRDRRSYTIYF
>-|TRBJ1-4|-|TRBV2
TGTGCCAGCAGTCGCAGGACGGGAAATGAAAAACTGTTTTTT
CASSRRTGNEKLFF
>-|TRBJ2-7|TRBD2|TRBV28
TGTGCCAGCAGTCCCCGGGGTAGCGGGAGGACCTACGAGCAGTACTTC
CASSPRGSGRTYEQYF
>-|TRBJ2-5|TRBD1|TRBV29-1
TGCAGCGTTGAAGTATCAGGGGGCGAGACCCAGTACTTC
CSVEVSGGETQYF
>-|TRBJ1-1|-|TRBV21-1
TGTGCCAGCAGCAAAGGTCAGGGGGCGTACACTGAAGCTTTCTTT
CASSKGQGAYTEAFF
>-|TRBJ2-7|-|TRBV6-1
TGTGCCAGCAGTGAATTGGGCTCATACTACGAGCAGTACTTC
CASSELGSYYEQYF
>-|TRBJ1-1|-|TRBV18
TGTGCCAGCTCACTAGACATGAACACTGAAGCTTTCTTT
CASSLDMNTEAFF
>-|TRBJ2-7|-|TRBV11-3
TGTGCCAGCAGCTTAGGTCAGAACTACGAGCAGTACTTC
CASSLGQNYEQYF
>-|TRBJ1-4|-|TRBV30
TGTGCCTGGAGTGTTAGGGGGGGTCGGAATGAAAAACTGTTTTTT
CAWSVRGGRNEKLFF
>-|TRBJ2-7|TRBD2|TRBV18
TGTGCCAGCTCCCCCGGACTAGCGGGAGACCCCGAGCAGTACTTC
CASSPGLAGDPEQYF
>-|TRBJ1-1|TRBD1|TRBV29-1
TGCAGCGTGGGGACAGGATTGAACACTGAAGCTTTCTTT
CSVGTGLNTEAFF
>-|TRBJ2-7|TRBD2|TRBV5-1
TGCGCCACAACCCGGACTAGCGGGACCCACGAGCAGTACTTC
CATTRTSGTHEQYF
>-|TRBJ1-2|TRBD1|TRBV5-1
TGCGCCAGCAGCTCCGACAGGGCCAGCTACACCTTC
CASSSDRASYTF
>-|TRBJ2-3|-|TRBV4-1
TGCGCCAGCAGCCAAGTCAGGGGTACTAGCACAGATACGCAGTATTTT
CASSQVRGTSTDTQYF
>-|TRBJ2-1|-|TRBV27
TGTGCCAGCAGCCCCCCTCAAGCGGAGGGGAATGAGCAGTTCTTC
CASSPPQAEGNEQFF
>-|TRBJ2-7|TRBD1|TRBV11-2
TGTGCCAGCAGCTTAGAACCAGGGGGCTACGAGCAGTACTTC
CASSLEPGGYEQYF
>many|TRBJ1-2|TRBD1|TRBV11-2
TGTGCCAGCAGCTTAGTGACAGGGTGGAACTATGGCTACACCTTC
CASSLVTGWNYGYTF
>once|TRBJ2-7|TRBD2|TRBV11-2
TGTGCCAGCAGCTTAGATTCAGGGACTAGCCCGTACGAGCAGTACTTC
CASSLDSGTSPYEQYF
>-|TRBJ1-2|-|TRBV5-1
TGCGCCAGCAGCTCCCCGGGGGGAACCTATGGCTACACCTTC
CASSSPGGTYGYTF
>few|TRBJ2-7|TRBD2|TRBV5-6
TGTGCCAGCAGCAGCGGAAGGAGCGGGAGGTACGAGCAGTACTTC
CASSSGRSGRYEQYF
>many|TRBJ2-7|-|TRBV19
TGTGCCAGTAGTATAGACGGGACACCTTTCTCCTACGAGCAGTACTTC
CASSIDGTPFSYEQYF
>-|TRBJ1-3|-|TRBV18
TGTGCCAGCTCACCACTAGAACGCTCTGGAAACACCATATATTTT
CASSPLERSGNTIYF
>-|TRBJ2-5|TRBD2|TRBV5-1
TGCGCCAGCAGCCTGGGACTAGCGGGACAAGAGACCCAGTACTTC
CASSLGLAGQETQYF
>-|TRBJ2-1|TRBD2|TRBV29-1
TGCAGCGTTGAAGATTTTAGGACTAGAGGAGCGGTCGGGTACAATGAGCAGTTCTTC
CSVEDFRTRGAVGYNEQFF
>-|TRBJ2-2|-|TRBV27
TGTGCCAGCAGTTTTGGGCAGATGACAATCGGGGAGCTGTTTTTT
CASSFGQMTIGELFF
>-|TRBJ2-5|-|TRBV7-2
TGTGCCAGCAGCCCCGTCGGCGGAGAGGGTGAGACCCAGTACTTC
CASSPVGGEGETQYF
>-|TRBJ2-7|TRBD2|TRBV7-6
TGTGCCAGCAGCTTAGACAGGACTAGCGGGAGGGCCTCGGAGGGGGAGCAGTACTTC
CASSLDRTSGRASEGEQYF
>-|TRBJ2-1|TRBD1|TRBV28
TGTGCCAGCAGTCGAGCCGGGACAGCATCCAATGAGCAGTTCTTC
CASSRAGTASNEQFF
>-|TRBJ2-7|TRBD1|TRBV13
TGTGCCAGCAGCTCGTCGGACAGGGGAGGCTCCTACGAGCAGTACTTC
CASSSSDRGGSYEQYF
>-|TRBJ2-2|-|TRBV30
TGTGCCTGGAGTATGGACTTAAAAAACACCGGGGAGCTGTTTTTT
CAWSMDLKNTGELFF
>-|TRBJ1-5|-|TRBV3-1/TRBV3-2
TGTGCCAGCAGCCAAGAAGGAGGGCAGCCCCAGCATTTT
CASSQEGGQPQHF
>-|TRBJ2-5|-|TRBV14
TGTGCCAGCAGCCAAGCATCGGGAATAGAGACCCAGTACTTC
CASSQASGIETQYF
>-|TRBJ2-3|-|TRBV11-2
TGTGCCAGCAGCTTACGGCCCGGGCTGGGAGCAGATACGCAGTATTTT
CASSLRPGLGADTQYF
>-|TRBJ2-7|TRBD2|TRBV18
TGTGCCAGCTCACTAACCGGGACTAGCGGGGGGAGCTCCTACGAGCAGTACTTC
CASSLTGTSGGSSYEQYF
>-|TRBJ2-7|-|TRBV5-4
TGTGCCAGCAGCTTTGGGGACAAACTAGGTATCTACGAGCAGTACTTC
CASSFGDKLGIYEQYF
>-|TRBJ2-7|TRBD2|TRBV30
TGTGCCTGGTGCGCTAGCGGGCGCTACGAGCAGTACTTC
CAWCASGRYEQYF
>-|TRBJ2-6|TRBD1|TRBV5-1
TGCGCCAGCAGCTTGAGACCGACAGGGCCGGTCCTGCTCTCTGGGGCCAACGTCCTGACTTTC
CASSLRPTGPVLLSGANVLTF
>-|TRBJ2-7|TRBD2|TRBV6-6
TGTGCCAGCACCCTAGGGGGACTAGCGGGTATCTACGAGCAGTACTTC
CASTLGGLAGIYEQYF